Sequencing of this T cell receptor beta chain was carried out in a study of cytomegalovirus exposure and HLA in healthy donors. Study details: About 84% of 350 to 400 genotyped donors fell in the Caucasian-associated ancestry cluster. Study-level results: Cytomegalovirus association was assigned to approximately 160 TCR beta chains. Productive rates of about 90% or about 30% were seen for most TCR beta V segments in an earlier analysis.

V gave up 4 bases and J gave up 7 bases; unmatched junction bases: 5. The germline V gene encodes CDR1 SGHTA and CDR2 FQGTGA. This CDR3 has 14 amino acids. 13 Jbeta primers and 60 Vbeta primers were used for the PCR. Repertoires were generated with immunoSEQ multiplex PCR, while TCRdb's copy carries only in-frame clones and drops some. The sample has approximately 190,000 clones, around four fifths seen once. Notes on this clone: Its antigen is unknown.

Although they were nominally healthy when sampled, donors likely had unrecorded immune exposures. The clonotype was recovered from a woman aged 18-29 years in good health and CMV-seronegative. Sequenced sample: PBMCs. The J gene is TRBJ2-2, the V gene TRBV7-3; 8 bases map to TRBD2. The CDR3 loop is CASSSGLGDGELFF. DNA for the CDR3: TGTGCCAGCAGCTCGGGACTAGGAGACGGGGAGCTGTTTTTT.